This T cell receptor beta chain was obtained from a study of blood T cell repertoires in COVID-19. Per the germline V gene, CDR1 is KGHSH and CDR2 is LQKENI. The CDR3 sequence is 15 residues long. Trimming removed 6 bases from V and 3 bases from J; junction bases left unmatched: 10. The repertoire was sequenced with immunoSEQ multiplex PCR; TCRdb's copy has only in-frame clones and lacks some. The sample holds some 150,000 clones; about 79% are singletons and the top ten take around 8.4%. The clonotype was recovered from a man between 45 and 60 years old who had recovered from COVID-19. The sequenced sample consisted of PBMCs or T cells enriched from blood (not recorded which). This rearrangement joins TRBV18 to TRBJ2-7; 8 bases are a match to TRBD1. The CDR3 coding sequence is TGTGCCAGCTCCCGCGACAGGGGTATAGGCTACGAGCAGTACTTC. Its translation: CASSRDRGIGYEQYF. The variable domain in full, completed from reference TRBV18 and TRBJ2-7, reads NAGVMQNPRHLVRRRGQEARLRCSPMKGHSHVYWYRQLPEEGLKFMVYLQKENIIDESGMPKERFSAEFPKEGPSILRIQQVVRGDSAAYFCASSRDRGIGYEQYFGPGTRLTVT.